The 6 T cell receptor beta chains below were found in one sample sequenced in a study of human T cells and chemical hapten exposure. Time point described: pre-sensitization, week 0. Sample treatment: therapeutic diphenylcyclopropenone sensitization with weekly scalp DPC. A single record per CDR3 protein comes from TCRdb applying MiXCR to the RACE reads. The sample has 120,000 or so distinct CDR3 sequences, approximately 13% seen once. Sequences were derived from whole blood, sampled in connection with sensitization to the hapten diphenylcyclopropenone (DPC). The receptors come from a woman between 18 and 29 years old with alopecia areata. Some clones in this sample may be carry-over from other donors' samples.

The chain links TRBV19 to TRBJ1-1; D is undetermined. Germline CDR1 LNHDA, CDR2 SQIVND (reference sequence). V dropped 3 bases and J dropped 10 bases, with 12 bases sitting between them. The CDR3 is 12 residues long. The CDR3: CASSMLQKIAFF. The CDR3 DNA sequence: TGTGCCAGTAGTATGCTGCAGAAGATAGCTTTCTTT.

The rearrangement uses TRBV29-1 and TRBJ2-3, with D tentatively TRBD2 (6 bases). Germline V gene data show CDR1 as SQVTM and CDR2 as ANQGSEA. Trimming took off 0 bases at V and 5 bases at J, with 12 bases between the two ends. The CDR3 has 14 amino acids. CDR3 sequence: CSVEDQGGRDTQYF. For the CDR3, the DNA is TGCAGCGTTGAAGACCAGGGAGGCAGAGATACGCAGTATTTT.

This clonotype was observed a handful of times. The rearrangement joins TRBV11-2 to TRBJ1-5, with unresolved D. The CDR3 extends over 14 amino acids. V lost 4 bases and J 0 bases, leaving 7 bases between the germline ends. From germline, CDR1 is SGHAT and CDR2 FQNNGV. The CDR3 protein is CASSSPPSNQPQHF. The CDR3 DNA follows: TGTGCCAGCAGCTCGCCCCCTAGCAATCAGCCCCAGCATTTT. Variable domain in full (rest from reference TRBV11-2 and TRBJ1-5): EAGVAQSPRYKIIEKRQSVAFWCNPISGHATLYWYQQILGQGPKLLIQFQNNGVVDDSQLPKDRFSAERLKGVDSTLKIQPAKLEDSAVYLCASSSPPSNQPQHFGDGTRLSIL.

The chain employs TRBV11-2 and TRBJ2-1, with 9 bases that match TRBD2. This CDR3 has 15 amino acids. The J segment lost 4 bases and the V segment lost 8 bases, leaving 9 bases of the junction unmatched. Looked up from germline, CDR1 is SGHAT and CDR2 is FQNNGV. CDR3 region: CASGGAGGPYNEQFF. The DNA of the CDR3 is TGTGCCAGCGGAGGAGCGGGGGGTCCTTACAATGAGCAGTTCTTC.

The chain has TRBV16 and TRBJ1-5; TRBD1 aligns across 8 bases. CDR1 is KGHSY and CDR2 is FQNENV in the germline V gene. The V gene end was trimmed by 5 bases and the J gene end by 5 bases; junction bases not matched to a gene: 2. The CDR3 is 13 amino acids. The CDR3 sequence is CASSSTGDQPQHF. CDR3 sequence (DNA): TGTGCCAGCAGCTCGACAGGGGATCAGCCCCAGCATTTT. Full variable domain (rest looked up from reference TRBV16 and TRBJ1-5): GEEVAQTPKHLVRGEGQKAKLYCAPIKGHSYVFWYQQVLKNEFKFLISFQNENVFDETGMPKERFSAKCLPNSPCSLEIQATKLEDSAVYFCASSSTGDQPQHFGDGTRLSIL.

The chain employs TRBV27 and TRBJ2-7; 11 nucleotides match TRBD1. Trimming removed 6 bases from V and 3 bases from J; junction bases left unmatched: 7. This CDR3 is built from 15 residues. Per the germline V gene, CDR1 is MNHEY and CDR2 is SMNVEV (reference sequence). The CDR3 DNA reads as TGTGCCAGCAGCTCTCCGGGACAGGGGGACTACGAGCAGTACTTC. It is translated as CASSSPGQGDYEQYF.